The present entry profiles one T cell receptor beta chain with its context. The CDR3 runs 16 residues. The extraction recovered at least 5.5 micrograms of total RNA per sample. The authors ran a second PCR of about 6 to 12 cycles using a sample-barcoded 5' primer and a J-beta primer mix. TCRdb re-analysed the 5' RACE reads in MiXCR, keeping a single row per CDR3 protein. The sample lists about 830,000 distinct CDR3 sequences; about 59% were seen once. The source of the sample is a study of blood T cells in healthy people across ages. The chain couples TRBV21-1 to TRBJ2-4; the table's D call TRBD1 went unverified against the DNA. TRBV21-1 is flagged as a pseudogene. Sequencing was done on a sample of blood. This TCR derives from a man aged 25-45 years in good health. DNA for the CDR3: TGTGCCAGCAGCAAAAGGGGGGGGCGCGCCAAAAACATTCAGTACTTC. Translated: CASSKRGGRAKNIQYF.